Below, 28 T cell receptor beta chains from the same sample are listed, as sequenced in a study of Tregs in tolerant kidney transplant recipients. Repertoires were generated with immunoSEQ multiplex PCR, while TCRdb's copy carries only in-frame clones and drops some. Here the sample spans 20,000 to 25,000 clones, more than 65% being singletons. The nonmyeloablative bone marrow transplants came from related graft donors, with transient mixed chimerism. The sequences come from CD8+ T cells from blood (PBMCs), collected 6 months after the transplant. Receptors were obtained from a human patient who received a combined kidney and bone marrow transplant. A share of the T cells may be of graft donor origin.

J is TRBJ1-2 and V is TRBV19; 10 nucleotides agree with TRBD1. Trimming at V came to 3 bases and at J to 5 bases, leaving 9 bases not matched to a gene. CDR3 size: 16 residues. The germline V gene has CDR1 LNHDA and CDR2 SQIVND (reference sequence). CDR3 nucleotides: TGTGCCAGTAGTATTTGGGTGACAGGGGGCGAGTATGGCTACACCTTC. This translates into CASSIWVTGGEYGYTF.

The gene calls are TRBV27 and TRBJ1-3; D remains ambiguous. Trimming removed 3 bases at V and 0 bases at J, with 6 bases between. There are 14 residues in the CDR3. The germline CDR1 and CDR2 sequences are MNHEY and SMNVEV (reference sequence). The chain's CDR3 is CASSLAVSGNTIYF. In DNA, the CDR3 is TGTGCCAGCAGTTTGGCAGTCTCTGGAAACACCATATATTTT.

CDR3 protein: CASSISGSSTDTQYF. DNA for the CDR3: TGTGCCAGCAGCATAAGCGGGAGTAGCACAGATACGCAGTATTTT. The chain couples TRBV9 to TRBJ2-3; 8 bases line up with TRBD2. The germline CDR1 and CDR2 sequences are SGDLS and YYNGEE. CDR3 size: 15 residues. Unmatched junction bases numbered 4, after V lost 4 bases and J lost 0 bases.

The chain joins TRBV27 to TRBJ1-4, with 10 bases aligning to TRBD1. Germline lookup yields CDR1 MNHEY and CDR2 SMNVEV (reference sequence). The CDR3 consists of 17 residues. With V trimmed by 4 bases and J by 0 bases, 5 bases remained unmatched. CDR3 in DNA: TGTGCCAGCAGTTGCATTGGACAGGGGGCAACTAATGAAAAACTGTTTTTT. Its protein product is CASSCIGQGATNEKLFF.

The J gene is TRBJ1-4, the V gene TRBV19, with TRBD1 matching 10 bases. Germline values: CDR1 LNHDA, CDR2 SQIVND (reference sequence). V trimming: 5 bases; J trimming: 8 bases; junction bases outside the gene matches: 8. This CDR3 has 15 residues. CDR3 nucleotide sequence: TGTGCCAGTAGTGAGACAGGGGGCGCGAAGGAAAAACTGTTTTTT. Protein: CASSETGGAKEKLFF.

The gene calls are TRBV27 and TRBJ1-1; D possibly corresponds to TRBD1 (5 bases). Per germline, CDR1 MNHEY and CDR2 SMNVEV (reference sequence). The CDR3 has 14 amino acids. Trimming took off 3 bases at V and 7 bases at J, with 15 bases between the two ends. The CDR3 DNA sequence: TGTGCCAGCAGTTTCGGAGGGATGGACAATGAAGCTTTCTTT. Translation: CASSFGGMDNEAFF.

V and J are TRBV7-6 and TRBJ2-7; 7 nucleotides align to TRBD1. V shed 7 bases and J 3 bases; nucleotides not matched to a gene: 12. This CDR3 spans 15 amino acids. The germline V gene encodes CDR1 SGHVS and CDR2 FNYEAQ. The CDR3 protein is CASTPWDSSYYEQYF. In nucleotides, the CDR3 is TGTGCCAGCACCCCCTGGGACAGCTCCTACTACGAGCAGTACTTC.

The gene calls are TRBV10-3 and TRBJ2-3; TRBD2 aligns across 15 bases. The CDR3 has 18 residues. Looked up from germline, CDR1 is ENHRY and CDR2 is SYGVKD. With V trimmed by 6 bases and J by 1 base, 8 bases remained unmatched. CDR3 nucleotides: TGTGCCATCAGAGGGACTAGCGGGGGGCAAGGGGGCACAGATACGCAGTATTTT. Translating gives CAIRGTSGGQGGTDTQYF.

This clone showed up just once. The V gene is TRBV19, the J gene TRBJ2-5; 10 nucleotides agree with TRBD2. J gave up 2 bases and V 3 bases, and 6 bases lay outside the gene matches. The germline V gene has CDR1 LNHDA and CDR2 SQIVND (reference sequence). This CDR3 is built from 16 residues. The CDR3 loop is CASSMSSGGSQETQYF. The CDR3 bases are TGTGCCAGTAGTATGTCTAGCGGGGGTTCTCAAGAGACCCAGTACTTC.

To note about this clone: At one boundary the junction diverges from the germline segment, which might be a read error. The chain joins TRBV19 to TRBJ2-3, with TRBD1 identical over 7 bases. CDR1 is LNHDA, CDR2 SQIVND, per germline (reference sequence). The CDR3 extends over 14 amino acids. The CDR3 DNA is TGTGCCAGTAGTTTAGACAGGGATGGCGATACGCAGTATTTT. Translated: CASSLDRDGDTQYF.

The genes are TRBV29-1 and TRBJ2-1; 8 bases agree with TRBD2. J gave up 3 bases and V 6 bases, and 13 bases lay outside the gene matches. The CDR3 totals 16 residues. Germline V gene sequence: CDR1 SQVTM, CDR2 ANQGSEA. CDR3 in amino acids: CSVGPSGTSYYNEQFF. The CDR3, as DNA: TGCAGCGTCGGACCATCCGGGACTAGTTACTACAATGAGCAGTTCTTC.

V gene TRBV19 combines with J gene TRBJ2-3; a possible D gene is TRBD2 (7 bases). The CDR3 covers 13 residues. Per the germline V gene, CDR1 is LNHDA and CDR2 is SQIVND (reference sequence). V gave up 7 bases and J gave up 5 bases, with 13 bases separating them. CDR3 sequence (DNA): TGTGCCAGTACCATGGGGGGGCGAGATACGCAGTATTTT. Protein: CASTMGGRDTQYF. Full variable domain (outside the CDR3, taken from reference TRBV19 and TRBJ2-3): DGGITQSPKYLFRKEGQNVTLSCEQNLNHDAMYWYRQDPGQGLRLIYYSQIVNDFQKGDIAEGYSVSREKKESFPLTVTSAQKNPTAFYLCASTMGGRDTQYFGPGTRLTVL.

This clone showed up just once. The V gene is TRBV13, the J gene TRBJ2-1, with 7 bases that match TRBD1. This CDR3 is 14 amino acids long. Losses at the gene ends were 8 bases for V and 5 bases for J; bases not matched to a gene: 9. CDR1 and CDR2 from the germline V gene are PRHDT and FYEKMQ (reference sequence). For the CDR3, the DNA is TGTGCCAGCTCCGACAGGGTAGGGGACAATGAGCAGTTCTTC. Residues: CASSDRVGDNEQFF.

As regards this clone: One junction end does not reproduce the germline sequence, and a read error may be involved. The rearrangement joins TRBV7-9 to TRBJ2-3; TRBD1 might be the D (5 bases). The germline V gene encodes CDR1 SEHNR and CDR2 FQNEAQ (reference sequence). CDR3 length: 14 residues. CDR3 DNA sequence: TGTGCCAGCAGCTACTGGACAAGCACGGATACGCAGTATTTT. This sequence encodes CASSYWTSTDTQYF.

The chain couples TRBV4-1 to TRBJ1-2, with D unresolved. CDR1 is MGHRA, CDR2 YSYEKL, per germline. This CDR3 has 14 amino acids. V was cut by 5 bases and J by 3 bases, with 13 bases left in between. CDR3 nucleotides: TGCGCCAGCAGCGTGGAGCTTGTGGACTATGGCTACACCTTC. It codes for CASSVELVDYGYTF.

This chain connects TRBV7-9 to TRBJ2-7, with a possible D match to TRBD1 (5 bases). Germline CDR1 and CDR2: SEHNR and FQNEAQ (reference sequence). Trimming pared 2 bases from V and 4 bases from J, leaving 6 bases between. The CDR3 spans 12 residues. The CDR3 is CASSLSGYEQYF. The CDR3 coding sequence is TGTGCCAGCAGCTTATCAGGGTACGAGCAGTACTTC.

V is TRBV7-8 and J is TRBJ2-7; 9 nucleotides match TRBD1. The ends lost 3 bases at V and 7 bases at J; junction bases unmatched: 7. The CDR3 consists of 14 residues. Germline V gene lookup returns CDR1 SGHVS and CDR2 FQNEAQ. The CDR3 spells CASSFSGQGREQYF. The CDR3 DNA reads as TGTGCCAGCAGCTTCTCGGGACAGGGTAGAGAGCAGTACTTC.

The chain joins TRBV28 to TRBJ1-2; 9 bases fit TRBD1. In germline, CDR1 is MDHEN, CDR2 SYDVKM. The V gene end was trimmed by 1 base and the J gene end by 6 bases; junction bases not matched to a gene: 15. The CDR3 is 18 amino acids. This CDR3 is CASSLFDLRDREKDGYTF. The CDR3 nucleotides read TGTGCCAGCAGTTTATTCGACCTCCGGGACAGGGAGAAGGATGGCTACACCTTC.

The rearrangement links TRBV11-3 to TRBJ2-1; D gene ambiguous. Trimming cost V 3 bases and J 5 bases, with 8 bases left between them. This CDR3 has 13 amino acids. Germline V gene sequence: CDR1 SGHNT, CDR2 YENEEA. The DNA of the CDR3 is TGTGCCAGCAGCTTTAACAGTCACAATGAGCAGTTCTTC. It is translated as CASSFNSHNEQFF.

The chain couples TRBV27 to TRBJ2-7; 9 nucleotides line up with TRBD1. CDR3 length equals 16 residues. The V gene end was trimmed by 2 bases and the J gene end by 5 bases; junction bases not matched to a gene: 10. The germline V gene has CDR1 MNHEY and CDR2 SMNVEV (reference sequence). The CDR3 bases are TGTGCCAGCAGTTTAGTTCTCGGGACAGGGATCCACGAGCAGTACTTC. This sequence encodes CASSLVLGTGIHEQYF.

The chain couples TRBV9 to TRBJ2-2, with TRBD1 identical over 9 bases. The CDR3 has 17 amino acids. Losses at the gene ends were 3 bases for V and 1 base for J; bases not matched to a gene: 7. Looked up from germline, CDR1 is SGDLS and CDR2 is YYNGEE. CDR3 residues: CASSGERTGVNTGELFF. Written as DNA, the CDR3 is TGTGCCAGCAGCGGGGAACGGACAGGGGTGAACACCGGGGAGCTGTTTTTT.

The chain recombines TRBV7-2 with TRBJ2-5, with D possibly matching TRBD2 (6 bases). Matching the DNA end better, TRBJ2-7 makes the J call doubtful. Germline V gene lookup returns CDR1 SGHTA and CDR2 FQGNSA. The CDR3 totals 15 residues. The CDR3 is CASSLVSGSSYEQYF. CDR3 coding DNA: TGTGCCAGCAGCTTAGTTAGCGGAAGCTCCTACGAGCAGTACTTC.

V and J are TRBV9 and TRBJ2-2; 12 nucleotides line up with TRBD2. CDR3 length equals 16 residues. Germline V CDR1 and CDR2: SGDLS, YYNGEE. Trimming removed 3 bases from V and 5 bases from J; junction bases left unmatched: 5. In DNA form, the CDR3 reads TGTGCCAGCAGCGGAGGACTAGCGGGGACTACCGGGGAGCTGTTTTTT. Translating it yields CASSGGLAGTTGELFF.

V is TRBV9 and J is TRBJ2-7; the match to TRBD1 covers 7 bases. V gave up 3 bases and J gave up 2 bases; unmatched junction bases: 5. The CDR3 covers 14 residues. Germline V gene data show CDR1 as SGDLS and CDR2 as YYNGEE. DNA of the CDR3: TGTGCCAGCAGCGCCCGACAGGGTGCCTACGAGCAGTACTTC. Translating gives CASSARQGAYEQYF.

The genes are TRBV5-1 and TRBJ1-1; 8 bases are shared with TRBD1. The CDR3 totals 14 residues. Unmatched junction bases numbered 7, after V lost 2 bases and J lost 7 bases. Germline CDR1 SGHRS, CDR2 YFSETQ. The DNA for the CDR3 is TGCGCCAGCAGCTTCCTCAGGGGGCAGGGTGAAGCTTTCTTT. Its translation: CASSFLRGQGEAFF.

This chain joins TRBV5-1 and TRBJ2-7, with a possible D match to TRBD2 (6 bases). Trimming cost V 0 bases and J 7 bases, with 20 bases left between them. Per germline, CDR1 SGHRS and CDR2 YFSETQ. The CDR3 totals 16 residues. The CDR3 loop is CASSLASSPLGGEQYF. CDR3 sequence (DNA): TGCGCCAGCAGCTTGGCTTCTAGCCCCCTCGGGGGTGAGCAGTACTTC.

V and J are TRBV2 and TRBJ1-2, with TRBD1 identical over 9 bases. Germline V gives CDR1 SNHLY, CDR2 FYNNEI. The V segment lost 0 bases and the J segment 11 bases; nucleotides outside the gene matches: 10. The CDR3 loop spans 15 amino acids. The CDR3 loop is CASSEAWTGDRWYTF. Here the CDR3 DNA reads TGTGCCAGCAGTGAAGCGTGGACAGGGGATAGGTGGTACACCTTC.

The V and J genes are TRBV11-2 and TRBJ2-5, with 11 bases fitting TRBD1. With the DNA end fitting TRBJ2-7 better, the J assignment may be wrong. CDR3 length equals 13 residues. Germline values: CDR1 SGHAT, CDR2 FQNNGV. Here the CDR3 DNA reads TGTGCCACCCGGGGGACAGGGGGCTACGAGCAGTACTTC. Protein: CATRGTGGYEQYF.